This T cell receptor (beta chain) is drawn from a study of regulatory T cells in long-lasting Graves disease. Study-level points and caveats: Persistent Graves' patients showed less TCR diversity than newly diagnosed patients showed. Segments TRBV28, TRBJ1-2 and TRBJ2-5 showed preferential usage in persistent disease.

This clonotype appeared many times. Its antigen is undetermined. Trimming removed 5 bases from V and 1 base from J; junction bases left unmatched: 3. Germline V gives CDR1 SEHNR, CDR2 FQNEAQ (reference sequence). This CDR3 contains 15 residues. Both iRepertoire HTBI primers and Arm-PCR of CDR3 regions were used to build the TCR beta libraries. MiXCR, applied by TCRdb to the multiplex PCR reads, yields one record per CDR3 protein. The data hold about 430,000 distinct CDR3 sequences, with about 15% observed a single time. As for time point: newly diagnosed GD, antithyroid drugs for less than 3 months. PBMC RNA served as the TCR library source. Graves' disease diagnosis used American Thyroid Association guidelines. This same sample was also part of a study on T cells in Graves' hyperthyroidism and ophthalmopathy. From that study: The HTBI primer set was used in a first-round RT-PCR of the TCR CDR3.

The V and J genes are TRBV7-9 and TRBJ2-7, with TRBD2 matching over 12 bases. The sample consisted of peripheral blood mononuclear cells (PBMCs), taken at new diagnosis, from a patient treated with antithyroid drugs. The clonotype originates from a woman aged 40 to 50 with Graves disease. The CDR3 protein is CASSPGTSGSYEQYF. CDR3 in DNA: TGTGCCAGCAGCCCCGGGACTAGCGGGTCCTACGAGCAGTACTTC.